This record concerns one T cell receptor beta chain sequence. Its antigen has not been determined. No qualities accompany the bases; no much larger clone lies one base away. The identical CDR3 is also encoded by other nucleotide sequences in the sample. This specimen comes from a study of control samples from healthy donors and cancer patients (dated by TCRdb to the early 2020s). V lost 4 bases and J lost 5 bases; the stretch between them is 4 bases long. The CDR3 measures 11 amino acids from cysteine to phenylalanine. Only the CDR3 portion is preserved as DNA: 33 bases, with reading frame beginning at the first base. The germline V gene specifies SNHLY as CDR1 and FYNNEI as CDR2. Libraries came from the immunoSEQ multiplex PCR assay. Held by TCRdb, this immuneACCESS table contains in-frame sequences only and omits some clones. Under half of the omission traces to an unresolved V gene where checked; the cause of the rest is unknown. This sample holds fewer than 500,000 clones; 80% to 95% were observed only once. Jointly, the top ten make up 5.5% to 7.5% of the sample.

The receptor chain draws on TRBV2 and TRBJ2-3, with the identity of the D gene unclear. The source is a middle-aged man with head and neck cancer. Sequenced: PBMCs. Read as DNA, the sequence is TGTGCCAGCAGTGGTCGAGATACGCAGTATTTT. This gives the protein CASSGRDTQYF.